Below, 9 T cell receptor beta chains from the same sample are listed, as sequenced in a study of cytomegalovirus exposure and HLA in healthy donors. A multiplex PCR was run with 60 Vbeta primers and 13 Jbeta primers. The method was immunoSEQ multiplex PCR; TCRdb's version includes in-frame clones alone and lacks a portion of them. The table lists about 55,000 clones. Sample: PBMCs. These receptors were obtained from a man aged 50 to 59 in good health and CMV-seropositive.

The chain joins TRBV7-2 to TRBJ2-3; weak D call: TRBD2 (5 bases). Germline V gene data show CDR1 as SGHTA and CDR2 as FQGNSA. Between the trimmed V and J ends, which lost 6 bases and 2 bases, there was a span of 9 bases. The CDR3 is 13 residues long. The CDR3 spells CASRRANTDTQYF. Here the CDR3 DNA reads TGTGCCAGCAGGCGGGCCAACACAGATACGCAGTATTTT. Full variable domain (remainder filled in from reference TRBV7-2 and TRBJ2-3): GAGVSQSPSNKVTEKGKDVELRCDPISGHTALYWYRQSLGQGLEFLIYFQGNSAPDKSGLPSDRFSAERTGGSVSTLTIQRTQQEDSAVYLCASRRANTDTQYFGPGTRLTVL.

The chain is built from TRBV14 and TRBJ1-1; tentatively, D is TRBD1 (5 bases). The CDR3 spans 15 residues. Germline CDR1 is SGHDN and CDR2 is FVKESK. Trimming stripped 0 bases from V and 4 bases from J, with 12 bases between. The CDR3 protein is CASSQDHGGTTEAFF. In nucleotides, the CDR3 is TGTGCCAGCAGCCAAGATCACGGGGGAACCACTGAAGCTTTCTTT.

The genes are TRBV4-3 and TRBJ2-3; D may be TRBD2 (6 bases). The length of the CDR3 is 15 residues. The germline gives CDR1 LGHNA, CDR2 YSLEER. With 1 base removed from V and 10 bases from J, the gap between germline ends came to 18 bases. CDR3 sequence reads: CASSQGSGLLGAQYF. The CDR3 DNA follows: TGCGCCAGCAGCCAAGGTAGCGGCTTGCTGGGTGCGCAGTATTTT.

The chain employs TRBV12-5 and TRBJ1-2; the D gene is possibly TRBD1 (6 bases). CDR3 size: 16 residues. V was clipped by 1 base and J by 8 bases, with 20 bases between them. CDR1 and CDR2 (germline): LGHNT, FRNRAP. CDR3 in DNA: TGTGCTAGTGGTTTGGGACCCCCGAGGGCAGGGGACGGCTACACCTTC. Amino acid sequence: CASGLGPPRAGDGYTF.

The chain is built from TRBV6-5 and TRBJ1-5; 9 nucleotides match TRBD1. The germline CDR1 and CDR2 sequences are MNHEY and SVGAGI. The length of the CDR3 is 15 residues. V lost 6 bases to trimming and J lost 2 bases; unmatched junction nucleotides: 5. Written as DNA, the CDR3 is TGTGCCAGCAGCTTGACAGGGGGAGGCAATCAGCCCCAGCATTTT. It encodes CASSLTGGGNQPQHF.

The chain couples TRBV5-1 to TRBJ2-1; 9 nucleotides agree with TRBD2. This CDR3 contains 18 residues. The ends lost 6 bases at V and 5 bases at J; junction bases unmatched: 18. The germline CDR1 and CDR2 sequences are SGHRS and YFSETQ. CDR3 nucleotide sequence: TGCGCCAGCACCTCAATTGGCGGGGGGGCGCCGCAGGACAATGAGCAGTTCTTC. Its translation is CASTSIGGGAPQDNEQFF.

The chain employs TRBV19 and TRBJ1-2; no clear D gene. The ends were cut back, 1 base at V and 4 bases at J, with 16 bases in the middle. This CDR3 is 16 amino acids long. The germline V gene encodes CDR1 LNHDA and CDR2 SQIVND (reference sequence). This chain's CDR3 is CASSIADSGRGYGYTF. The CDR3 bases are TGTGCCAGTAGTATAGCGGACTCCGGGCGGGGCTATGGCTACACCTTC.

The CDR3 nucleotides are TGTGCCAGCAGTTTGCCAGGGCTGGGCTCCTACGAGCAGTACTTC. Its protein is CASSLPGLGSYEQYF. The V gene is TRBV28, the J gene TRBJ2-7; weak D call: TRBD1 (5 bases). Germline-derived CDR1 and CDR2 are MDHEN and SYDVKM. The germline V and J ends were trimmed by 3 bases and 0 bases, with 12 bases remaining between them. CDR3 length: 15 residues.

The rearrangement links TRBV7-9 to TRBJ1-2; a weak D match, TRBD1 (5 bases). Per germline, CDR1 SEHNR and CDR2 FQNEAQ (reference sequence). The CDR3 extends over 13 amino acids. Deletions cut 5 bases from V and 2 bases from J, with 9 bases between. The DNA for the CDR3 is TGTGCCAGCAGCCTCGACAGCAACTATGGCTACACCTTC. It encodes CASSLDSNYGYTF.